The 22 T cell receptor beta chains below were found in one sample sequenced in a study of post-analysis software for immune sequencing data. Study findings and constraints: Five TRBV segments, TRBV5-6, TRBV5-1 and TRBV20-1 among them, were found more frequent in patients than controls.

TCR beta cDNA libraries had unique molecular identifiers. One entry per CDR3 protein results from TCRdb running MiXCR on the PCR reads. The sample consists of approximately 570,000 distinct CDR3 sequences, around 40% of them appearing once. The antigens these receptors bind are not known. Material: blood. These receptors were collected from a girl aged 10-17 years with multiple sclerosis.

This clonotype has ten or more counts. The V and J genes are TRBV20-1 and TRBJ2-7, with D perhaps TRBD1 (6 bases). Looked up from germline, CDR1 is DFQATT and CDR2 is SNEGSKA (reference sequence). With 5 bases removed from V and 6 bases from J, the gap between germline ends came to 20 bases. The CDR3 sequence is 14 residues long. CDR3 in DNA: TGCAGTGCTGATTTCAGGGGTCCTTCCACCGAGCAGTACTTC. It specifies CSADFRGPSTEQYF.

In regard to this clonotype: The junction does not match germline at one end; this may be a read error. The genes are TRBV20-1 and TRBJ1-5; D unclear. Germline values: CDR1 DFQATT, CDR2 SNEGSKA (reference sequence). CDR3 length: 14 amino acids. The CDR3 DNA follows: TGCAGTGCTAGGAAAGGGCTTAGCGATCAGCCCCAGCATTTT. It is translated as CSARKGLSDQPQHF.

The V gene is TRBV7-9, the J gene TRBJ1-1; 10 positions agree with TRBD1. The germline V gene has CDR1 SEHNR and CDR2 FQNEAQ (reference sequence). CDR3 length equals 17 residues. V dropped 5 bases and J dropped 4; count of bases not matched to a gene: 13. The CDR3 DNA sequence: TGTGCCAGCAGCCCGCGGACAGGGGGAAATGCGGGCACTGAAGCTTTCTTT. Its translation is CASSPRTGGNAGTEAFF.

The sample holds many counts of this clonotype. The chain joins TRBV7-2 to TRBJ2-3, with D unresolved. This CDR3 region has 12 residues. The germline gives CDR1 SGHTA, CDR2 FQGNSA. V was shortened by 6 bases and J by 5 bases, with 9 bases between the two germline ends. The CDR3 DNA follows: TGTGCCAGCAGTTCCAGTAGAGATACGCAGTATTTT. Translation gives CASSSSRDTQYF.

This clonotype showed up just a few times. The CDR3 region is CAISEGTRNEQFF. The DNA for the CDR3 is TGTGCCATCAGTGAAGGTACCCGCAATGAGCAGTTCTTC. This chain links TRBV10-3 with TRBJ2-1; D gene uncertain. The CDR3 totals 13 residues. CDR1 and CDR2 from the germline V gene are ENHRY and SYGVKD. The V end was cut by 3 bases, the J end by 6 bases, with 9 bases between.

This clonotype was detected only a few times. The chain combines TRBV7-9 with TRBJ2-5; 9 nucleotides match TRBD1. J was trimmed by 4 bases and V by 5 bases; bases with no gene match: 5. The CDR3 is 14 residues long. Germline V gene lookup returns CDR1 SEHNR and CDR2 FQNEAQ (reference sequence). CDR3 nucleotide sequence: TGTGCCAGCAGCCATTGGGACAGGGTAGAGACCCAGTACTTC. This encodes CASSHWDRVETQYF.

For this clonotype: Its ends do not fully match the called genes, so a read error is possible. This rearrangement joins TRBV6-5 to TRBJ2-4; D might be TRBD2 (7 bases). There are 15 residues in the CDR3. The germline V gene encodes CDR1 MNHEY and CDR2 SVGAGI. CDR3 bases: TGTACCAGCAGTTACTCGGGGAGGGGGTTAAACATTCAGTACTTC. The encoded protein is CTSSYSGRGLNIQYF.

In its sample, this clonotype was seen a few times. This chain connects TRBV10-3 to TRBJ2-7; 13 positions match TRBD2. J was trimmed by 3 bases and V by 2 bases; bases with no gene match: 1. CDR3 size: 15 residues. Germline-derived CDR1 and CDR2 are ENHRY and SYGVKD. This chain's CDR3 is CAISEGTSGNYEQYF. The CDR3 coding sequence is TGTGCCATCAGTGAGGGGACTAGCGGGAACTACGAGCAGTACTTC.

This clonotype has ten or more counts. V is TRBV6-5 and J is TRBJ2-7, with 9 nucleotides matching TRBD2. The V gene end was trimmed by 4 bases and the J gene end by 5 bases; junction bases not matched to a gene: 6. The CDR3 covers 14 residues. Germline V gene sequence: CDR1 MNHEY, CDR2 SVGAGI. The CDR3 DNA sequence: TGTGCCAGCAGTTCAGGGACTAGCATGAACGAGCAGTACTTC. Protein product: CASSSGTSMNEQYF.

V usage is TRBV10-3 and J usage is TRBJ2-1; D might be TRBD1 (6 bases). V lost 7 bases and J 5 bases, leaving 18 bases between the germline ends. CDR1 ENHRY and CDR2 SYGVKD come from the germline V gene. This CDR3 region has 15 residues. Here the CDR3 DNA reads TGTGCCATCACCGATCGGGCAGGGGTAGACAATGAGCAGTTCTTC. It specifies CAITDRAGVDNEQFF.

The chain employs TRBV7-9 and TRBJ1-6, with D hard to call. Trimming left V 5 bases short and J 7 bases short, with 9 bases between. This CDR3 has 13 residues. Per germline, CDR1 SEHNR and CDR2 FQNEAQ (reference sequence). CDR3 sequence (DNA): TGTGCCAGCAGCAGGGAGCACAATTCACCCCTCCACTTT. This gives the protein CASSREHNSPLHF.

The V call is TRBV3-1, the J call TRBJ2-7; D is undetermined. This CDR3 spans 13 amino acids. V shed 0 bases and J shed 2 bases, with 5 bases lying between them. Germline values: CDR1 LGHDT, CDR2 YNNKEL (reference sequence). Here the CDR3 DNA reads TGTGCCAGCAGCCAAGAGGTGCCCTACGAGCAGTACTTC. Its protein is CASSQEVPYEQYF.

V usage is TRBV5-1 and J usage is TRBJ2-3, with a tentative D call TRBD1 (5 bases). The germline CDR1 and CDR2 sequences are SGHRS and YFSETQ. The V gene lost 0 bases and the J gene lost 6 bases, with 14 bases spanning the gap. The CDR3 runs to 15 residues. CDR3 sequence: CASSLAKGGADTQYF. The CDR3 DNA reads TGCGCCAGCAGCTTGGCCAAAGGTGGGGCCGATACGCAGTATTTT.

This clonotype was observed a handful of times. V usage is TRBV5-1 and J usage is TRBJ1-1; no firm D call. The CDR3 runs to 14 residues. Deletions cut 6 bases from V and 2 bases from J, with 14 bases between. Germline V lookup: CDR1 SGHRS, CDR2 YFSETQ. The CDR3 loop reads CASIPGLDNTEAFF. As DNA, the CDR3 is TGCGCCAGCATCCCGGGCCTGGACAACACTGAAGCTTTCTTT.

The chain employs TRBV6-5 and TRBJ1-1; D gene unclear. This CDR3 is 17 amino acids long. With 0 bases removed from V and 3 bases from J, the gap between germline ends came to 17 bases. Germline V gene lookup returns CDR1 MNHEY and CDR2 SVGAGI. CDR3 sequence: CASSYSIGRARDTEAFF. Here the CDR3 DNA reads TGTGCCAGCAGTTACTCGATCGGTAGGGCAAGGGACACTGAAGCTTTCTTT.

This clonotype came up a few times. The chain carries TRBV4-1 and TRBJ2-7, with D tentatively TRBD1 (6 bases). Trimming stripped 2 bases from V and 3 bases from J, with 8 bases between. The CDR3 is made up of 13 amino acids. CDR1 is MGHRA and CDR2 is YSYEKL in the germline V gene. CDR3 bases: TGCGCCAGCAGCCAAAAGGACAGCTACGAGCAGTACTTC. Translated: CASSQKDSYEQYF.

The chain combines TRBV7-2 with TRBJ1-1; 7 nucleotides align to TRBD1. CDR1 is SGHTA, CDR2 FQGNSA, per germline. Unmatched junction bases numbered 4, after V lost 2 bases and J lost 4 bases. This CDR3 region has 14 residues. CDR3 sequence reads: CASSLSTGVTEAFF. In DNA, the CDR3 is TGTGCCAGCAGCTTATCTACAGGGGTCACTGAAGCTTTCTTT.

V is TRBV12-3 or TRBV12-4 and J is TRBJ1-2; TRBD1 matches 7 bases. This CDR3 is 14 amino acids long. J was trimmed by 7 bases and V by 2 bases; bases with no gene match: 7. The CDR3 is CASSLRRQGPGYTF. CDR3 in DNA: TGTGCCAGCAGTTTAAGAAGACAGGGACCTGGCTACACCTTC.

The chain uses TRBV7-2 and TRBJ2-7, with D tentatively TRBD2 (7 bases). This CDR3 is 18 amino acids long. The V end was cut by 3 bases, the J end by 4 bases, with 25 bases between. CDR1 is SGHTA and CDR2 is FQGNSA in the germline V gene. The CDR3 DNA is TGTGCCAGCAGCTTGGTTAGGGGGGGAAAGTATCTCGATTACGAGCAGTACTTC. Residues: CASSLVRGGKYLDYEQYF. The full variable domain, its missing parts supplied by reference TRBV7-2 and TRBJ2-7, is GAGVSQSPSNKVTEKGKDVELRCDPISGHTALYWYRQSLGQGLEFLIYFQGNSAPDKSGLPSDRFSAERTGGSVSTLTIQRTQQEDSAVYLCASSLVRGGKYLDYEQYFGPGTRLTVT.

The chain uses TRBV29-1 and TRBJ2-1; 7 nucleotides match TRBD2. The germline V gene has CDR1 SQVTM and CDR2 ANQGSEA. This CDR3 has 14 amino acids. Trimming removed 7 bases from V and 8 bases from J; junction bases left unmatched: 14. The CDR3 DNA is TGCAGCGCTTTCCACGGGACTGGGAGGGATGAGCAGTTCTTC. Encoded protein: CSAFHGTGRDEQFF.

The chain is built from TRBV12-3 or TRBV12-4 and TRBJ1-5, with a tentative D call TRBD1 (5 bases). Trimming left V 2 bases short and J 2 bases short, with 7 bases between. The CDR3 is made up of 14 amino acids. CDR3 region: CASSLRDGNQPQHF. CDR3 nucleotide sequence: TGTGCCAGCAGTTTAAGGGACGGCAATCAGCCCCAGCATTTT.

This clonotype was detected many times. The V call is TRBV6-2 or TRBV6-3, the J call TRBJ2-5; 7 bases are a match to TRBD1. The CDR3 runs to 15 residues. CDR1 is MNHEY, CDR2 SVGEGT, per germline. V shed 6 bases and J 4 bases; nucleotides not matched to a gene: 11. CDR3 loop: CASSPGDRDTETQYF. The CDR3 DNA sequence: TGTGCCAGCAGCCCCGGAGACAGGGATACAGAGACCCAGTACTTC.